Included here is one TCR beta chain sequence, with context. No cognate antigen has been identified for it. No base quality information exists; no much larger clone differs at one position. This specimen's treatment or condition label, per the study, means: allogeneic hematopoietic cell transplantation with graft depleted of TCRalphabeta T cells and CD19 B cells. The transplant recipients were children given TCRalphabeta/CD19-depleted allogeneic hematopoietic cell grafts. Libraries were made using PCR. The data were produced on an Illumina HiSeq 2500. To normalize quantification of the TCRbeta repertoire, the TCR libraries were built with molecular barcoding that relied on unique molecular identifiers. TCRdb's own reprocessing of the public reads used fastp at Q25 and MiXCR and kept productive beta chains. Each CDR3 protein gets just one entry, which takes the most common genes and DNA from the rows behind it. The table for this sample lists around 90,000 distinct CDR3 sequences; roughly a sixth of them were counted only once. The leading ten clones occupy about 19% of the sample.

The data were obtained in a study of T-cell reconstitution after alpha-beta-depleted transplantation in children (dated by TCRdb to the mid-2010s). Some background on the complete study: T-cell immune reconstitution after TCRalphabeta/CD19-depleted allogeneic hematopoietic cell transplantation in children was quantitatively tracked in the study by means of TCR repertoire profiling. Findings and caveats that apply to the study as a whole: Apparently early alphabetaT-cell count recovery about two months after transplant reportedly relied on only several hundred rapidly expanded clones derived from non-depleted graft cells. In some patients, the high TCRbeta diversity seen at day 60 was put down to recipient T cells and intrathymic progenitors that had survived conditioning. Over the following months the frequencies of hyperexpanded clones went down, and after one year T-cell counts and TCRbeta diversity were mostly credited to newly produced T cells.

This clonotype was obtained from a male patient aged 2 to 9 who had a stem cell transplant for acute lymphoblastic leukemia, so the T cells may come from the graft donor. Sequenced here: PBMCs, mostly from graft donor cells, sampled 180 days after TCRalphabeta/CD19-depleted stem cell transplant.

Here the CDR3 is given as CASSENSRGYEQYF. The DNA sequence is TGCGCCAGCAGTGAAAATAGCAGGGGCTACGAGCAGTACTTC. Here the chain combines TRBV10-1 and TRBJ2-7; the D region possibly corresponds to TRBD1 (6 bases align). CDR1 and CDR2 are drawn from the germline V gene (reference sequence): WNHNN, SYGVQD. The CDR3 sequence holds 14 residues, the cysteine and phenylalanine included. The retained sequence is limited to the CDR3, 42 bases, with the frame set at the first base. V lost 3 bases and J lost 3 bases; the stretch between them is 12 bases long.